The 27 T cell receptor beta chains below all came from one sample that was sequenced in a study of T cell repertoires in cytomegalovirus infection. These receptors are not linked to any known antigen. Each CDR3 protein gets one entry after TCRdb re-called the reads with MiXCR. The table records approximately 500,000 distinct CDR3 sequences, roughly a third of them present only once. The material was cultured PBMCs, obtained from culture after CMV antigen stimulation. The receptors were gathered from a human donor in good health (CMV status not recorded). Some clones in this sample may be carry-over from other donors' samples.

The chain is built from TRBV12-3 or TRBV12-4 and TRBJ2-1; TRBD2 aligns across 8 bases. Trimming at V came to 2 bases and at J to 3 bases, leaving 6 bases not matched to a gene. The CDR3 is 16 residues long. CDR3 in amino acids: CASSLWSGTSYNEQFF. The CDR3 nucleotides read TGTGCCAGCAGTTTATGGTCCGGGACTAGCTACAATGAGCAGTTCTTC.

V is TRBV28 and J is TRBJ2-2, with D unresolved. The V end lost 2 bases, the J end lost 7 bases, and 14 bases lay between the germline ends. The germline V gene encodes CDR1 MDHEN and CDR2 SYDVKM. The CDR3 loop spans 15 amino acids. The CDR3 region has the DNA TGTGCCAGCAGTTTAAATTTCTTCGGCGGCGGGGAGCTGTTTTTT. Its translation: CASSLNFFGGGELFF.

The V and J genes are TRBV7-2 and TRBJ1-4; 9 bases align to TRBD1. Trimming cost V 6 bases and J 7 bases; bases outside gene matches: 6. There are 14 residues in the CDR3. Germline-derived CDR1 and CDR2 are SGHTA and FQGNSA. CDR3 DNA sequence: TGTGCCAGCAGGGGGACAGGGTTTGGTGAAAAACTGTTTTTT. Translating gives CASRGTGFGEKLFF.

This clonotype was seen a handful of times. The CDR3 reads CASSPQVSGSDNEQFF. Here the CDR3 DNA reads TGTGCCAGCAGCCCACAAGTTAGCGGGAGTGACAATGAGCAGTTCTTC. The chain carries TRBV7-8 and TRBJ2-1, with 9 bases aligning to TRBD2. CDR3 length: 16 amino acids. The germline gives CDR1 SGHVS, CDR2 FQNEAQ. J lost 5 bases, V lost 5 bases, and 10 bases had no gene match.

This chain's CDR3 is CASRATGRSYNEQFF. CDR3 nucleotides: TGCGCCAGCAGGGCCACGGGGCGCTCCTACAATGAGCAGTTCTTC. The chain combines TRBV10-2 with TRBJ2-1, with D perhaps TRBD1 or TRBD2 (5 bases each). The CDR3 covers 15 residues. V was cut by 6 bases and J by 0 bases, with 12 bases left in between. CDR1 WSHSY and CDR2 SAAADI come from the germline V gene.

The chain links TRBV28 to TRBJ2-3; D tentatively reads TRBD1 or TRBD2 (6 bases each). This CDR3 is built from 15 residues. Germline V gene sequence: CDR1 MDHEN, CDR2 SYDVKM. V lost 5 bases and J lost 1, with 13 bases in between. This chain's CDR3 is CASSAPRGGTDTQYF. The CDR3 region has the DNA TGTGCCAGCAGTGCCCCTAGGGGGGGCACAGATACGCAGTATTTT.

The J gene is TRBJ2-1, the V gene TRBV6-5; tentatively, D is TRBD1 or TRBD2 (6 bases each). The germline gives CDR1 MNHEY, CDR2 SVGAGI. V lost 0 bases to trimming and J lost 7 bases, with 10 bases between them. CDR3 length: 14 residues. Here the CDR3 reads CASSYSRGANEQFF. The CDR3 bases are TGTGCCAGCAGTTACTCGAGGGGGGCTAATGAGCAGTTCTTC.

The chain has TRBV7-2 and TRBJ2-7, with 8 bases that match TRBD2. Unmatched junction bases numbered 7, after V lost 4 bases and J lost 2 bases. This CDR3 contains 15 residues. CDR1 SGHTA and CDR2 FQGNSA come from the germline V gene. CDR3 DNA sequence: TGTGCCAGCAGCTCGCGCGGGGGGACACCCTACGAGCAGTACTTC. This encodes CASSSRGGTPYEQYF.

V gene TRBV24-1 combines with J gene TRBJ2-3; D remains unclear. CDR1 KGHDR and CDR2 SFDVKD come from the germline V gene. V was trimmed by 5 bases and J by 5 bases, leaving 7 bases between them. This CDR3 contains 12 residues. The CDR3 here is CATSVAKDTQYF. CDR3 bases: TGTGCCACCAGTGTGGCGAAAGATACGCAGTATTTT.

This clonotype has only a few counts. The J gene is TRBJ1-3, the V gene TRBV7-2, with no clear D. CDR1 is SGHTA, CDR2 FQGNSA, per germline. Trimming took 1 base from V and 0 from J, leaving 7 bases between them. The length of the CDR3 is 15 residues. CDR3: CASSLERFSGNTIYF. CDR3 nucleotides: TGTGCCAGCAGCTTAGAACGTTTCTCTGGAAACACCATATATTTT.

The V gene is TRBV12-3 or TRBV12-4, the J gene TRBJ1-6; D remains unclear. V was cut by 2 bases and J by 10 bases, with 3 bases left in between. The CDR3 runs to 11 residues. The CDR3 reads CASSLKSPLHF. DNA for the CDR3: TGTGCCAGCAGTTTAAAATCACCCCTCCACTTT.

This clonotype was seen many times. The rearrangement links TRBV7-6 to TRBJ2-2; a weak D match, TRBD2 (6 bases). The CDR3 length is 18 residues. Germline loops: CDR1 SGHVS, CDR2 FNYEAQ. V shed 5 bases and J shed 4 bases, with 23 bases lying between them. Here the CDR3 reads CASSQTPGEVRSTGELFF. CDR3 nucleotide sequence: TGTGCCAGCAGCCAAACCCCGGGGGAAGTAAGGAGCACCGGGGAGCTGTTTTTT.

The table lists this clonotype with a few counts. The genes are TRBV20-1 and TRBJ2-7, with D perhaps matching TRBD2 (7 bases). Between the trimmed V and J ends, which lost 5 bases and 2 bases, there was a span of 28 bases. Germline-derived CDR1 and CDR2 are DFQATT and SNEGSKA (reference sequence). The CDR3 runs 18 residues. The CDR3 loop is CSAFDAHQAGRGTYEQYF. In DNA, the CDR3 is TGCAGTGCTTTCGACGCGCACCAAGCGGGAAGGGGGACCTACGAGCAGTACTTC.

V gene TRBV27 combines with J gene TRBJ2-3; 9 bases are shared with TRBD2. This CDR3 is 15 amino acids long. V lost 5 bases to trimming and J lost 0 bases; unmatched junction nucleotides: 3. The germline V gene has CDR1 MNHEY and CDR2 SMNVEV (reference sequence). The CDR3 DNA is TGTGCCAGCAGTCATACTAGCGGGAGCACAGATACGCAGTATTTT. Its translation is CASSHTSGSTDTQYF.

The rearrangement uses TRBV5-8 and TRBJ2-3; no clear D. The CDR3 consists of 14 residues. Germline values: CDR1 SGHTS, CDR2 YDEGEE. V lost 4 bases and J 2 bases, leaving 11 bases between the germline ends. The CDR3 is CASSQLSDTDTQYF. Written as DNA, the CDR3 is TGTGCCAGCAGCCAATTAAGTGACACAGATACGCAGTATTTT.

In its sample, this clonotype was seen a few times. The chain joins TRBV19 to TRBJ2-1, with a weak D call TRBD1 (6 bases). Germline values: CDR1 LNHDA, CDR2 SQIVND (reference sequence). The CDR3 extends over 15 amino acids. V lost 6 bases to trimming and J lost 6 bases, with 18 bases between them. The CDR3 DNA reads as TGTGCCAGTAGCCTCGGCAGGGGCAACGGCAATGAGCAGTTCTTC. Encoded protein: CASSLGRGNGNEQFF.

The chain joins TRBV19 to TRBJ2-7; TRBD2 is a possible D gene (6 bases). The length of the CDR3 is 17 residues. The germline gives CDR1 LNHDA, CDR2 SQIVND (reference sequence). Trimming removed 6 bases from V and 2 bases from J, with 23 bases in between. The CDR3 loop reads CASRILAAPRGPYEQYV. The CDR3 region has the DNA TGTGCCAGTAGAATTTTAGCGGCTCCCCGGGGACCCTACGAGCAGTACGTC.

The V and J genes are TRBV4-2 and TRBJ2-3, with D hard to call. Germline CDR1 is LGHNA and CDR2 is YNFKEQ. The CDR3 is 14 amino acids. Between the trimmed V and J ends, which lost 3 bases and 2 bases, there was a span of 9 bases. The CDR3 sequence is CASSQPGPTDTQYF. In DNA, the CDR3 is TGTGCCAGCAGCCAGCCGGGCCCCACAGATACGCAGTATTTT.

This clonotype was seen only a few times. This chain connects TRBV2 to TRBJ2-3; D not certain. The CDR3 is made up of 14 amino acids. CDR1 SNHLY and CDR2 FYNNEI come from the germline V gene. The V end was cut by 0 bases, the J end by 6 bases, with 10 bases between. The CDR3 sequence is CASSEATFWDTQYF. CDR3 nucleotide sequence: TGTGCCAGCAGTGAAGCTACTTTCTGGGATACGCAGTATTTT. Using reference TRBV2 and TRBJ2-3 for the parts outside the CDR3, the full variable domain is EPEVTQTPSHQVTQMGQEVILRCVPISNHLYFYWYRQILGQKVEFLVSFYNNEISEKSEIFDDQFSVERPDGSNFTLKIRSTKLEDSAMYFCASSEATFWDTQYFGPGTRLTVL.

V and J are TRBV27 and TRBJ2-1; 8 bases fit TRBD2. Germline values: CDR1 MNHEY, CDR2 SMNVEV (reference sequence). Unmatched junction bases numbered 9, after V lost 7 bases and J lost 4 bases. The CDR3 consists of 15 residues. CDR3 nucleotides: TGTGCCAGCAAGGGAACGGTAGCGGGGTACAATGAGCAGTTCTTC. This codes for CASKGTVAGYNEQFF.

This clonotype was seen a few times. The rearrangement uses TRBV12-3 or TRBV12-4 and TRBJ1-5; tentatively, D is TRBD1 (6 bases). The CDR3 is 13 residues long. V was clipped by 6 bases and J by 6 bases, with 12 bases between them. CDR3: CASSKQGGQPQHF. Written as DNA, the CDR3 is TGTGCCAGCAGCAAACAGGGAGGTCAGCCCCAGCATTTT.

DNA of the CDR3: TGTGCCAGCAGTTTAGAAGGCGGACCGACAGGGGCTTTCTTT. It codes for CASSLEGGPTGAFF. The chain employs TRBV6-8 and TRBJ1-1; 7 bases are a match to TRBD1. J lost 11 bases, V lost 4 bases, and 13 bases had no gene match. The V gene's germline CDR1 is MNHGY and CDR2 SAAAGT. The CDR3 contains 14 residues.

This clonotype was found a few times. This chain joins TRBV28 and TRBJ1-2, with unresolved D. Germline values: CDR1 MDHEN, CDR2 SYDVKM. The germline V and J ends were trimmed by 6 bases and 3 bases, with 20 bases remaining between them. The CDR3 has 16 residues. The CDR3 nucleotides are TGTGCCAGCAGCCCCGGCCTGGTAGCCGGCGACTATGGCTACACCTTC. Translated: CASSPGLVAGDYGYTF.

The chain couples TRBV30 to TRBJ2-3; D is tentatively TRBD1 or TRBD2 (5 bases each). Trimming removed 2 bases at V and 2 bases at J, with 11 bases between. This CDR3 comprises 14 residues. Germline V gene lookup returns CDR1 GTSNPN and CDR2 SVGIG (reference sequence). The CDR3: CAWSRGETTDTQYF. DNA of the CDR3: TGTGCCTGGAGTCGAGGGGAAACCACAGATACGCAGTATTTT. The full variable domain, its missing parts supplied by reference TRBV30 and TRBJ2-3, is SQTIHQWPATLVQPVGSPLSLECTVEGTSNPNLYWYRQAAGRGLQLLFYSVGIGQISSEVPQNLSASRPQDRQFILSSKKLLLSDSGFYLCAWSRGETTDTQYFGPGTRLTVL.

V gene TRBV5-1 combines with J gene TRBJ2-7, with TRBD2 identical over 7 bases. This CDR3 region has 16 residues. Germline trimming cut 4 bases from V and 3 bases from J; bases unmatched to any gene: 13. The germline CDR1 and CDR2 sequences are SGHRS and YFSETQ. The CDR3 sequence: CASSLSTSDELYEQYF. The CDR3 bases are TGCGCCAGCAGCCTAAGTACTAGCGACGAACTCTACGAGCAGTACTTC. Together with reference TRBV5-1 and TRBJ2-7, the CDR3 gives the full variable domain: KAGVTQTPRYLIKTRGQQVTLSCSPISGHRSVSWYQQTPGQGLQFLFEYFSETQRNKGNFPGRFSGRQFSNSRSEMNVSTLELGDSALYLCASSLSTSDELYEQYFGPGTRLTVT.

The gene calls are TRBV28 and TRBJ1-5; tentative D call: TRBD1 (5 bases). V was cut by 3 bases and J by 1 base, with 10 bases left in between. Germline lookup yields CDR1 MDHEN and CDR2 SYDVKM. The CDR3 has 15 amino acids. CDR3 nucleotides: TGTGCCAGCAGTTTCCACAGGCCAAGCAATCAGCCCCAGCATTTT. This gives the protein CASSFHRPSNQPQHF.

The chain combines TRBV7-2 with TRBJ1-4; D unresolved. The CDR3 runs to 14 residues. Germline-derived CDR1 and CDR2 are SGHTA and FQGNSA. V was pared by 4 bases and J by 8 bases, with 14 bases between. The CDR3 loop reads CASSSRGIGEKLFF. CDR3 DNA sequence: TGTGCCAGCAGCTCCCGTGGTATCGGGGAAAAACTGTTTTTT.